This T cell receptor beta chain was obtained from a study of blood T cell repertoires in COVID-19. For the study at large: Spain, Italy and the United States supplied samples that represented acute and convalescent COVID-19. Sample material is recorded as cDNA or gDNA derived from T cells, B-cell-depleted T cells, or PBMCs.

The ends were cut back, 4 bases at V and 1 base at J, with 13 bases in the middle. This CDR3 is 15 amino acids long. Germline CDR1 SNHLY, CDR2 FYNNEI. Under the authors' procedure: Reference gene primers were amplified, and this amplification served to estimate nucleated cell counts. The method was immunoSEQ multiplex PCR; TCRdb's version includes in-frame clones alone and lacks a portion of them. That table furnishes V, J and clone size, whereas the DNA furnished D and trimming. The repertoire includes 300,000 to 400,000 clones, almost 90% of them detected once, and 2.5% to 3% sits in the top ten. Patients in Seattle were enrolled during active infection, then followed longitudinally. The table lists this clone with a few counts.

This chain links TRBV2 with TRBJ1-2; D may be TRBD1 (6 bases). Input material: peripheral blood. The receptor's source is a woman aged 30 to 39 with COVID-19, enrolled during active disease. The CDR3 coding sequence is TGTGCCAGCAGTGGATTAACAGGGATTAACTATGGCTACACCTTC. Its translation is CASSGLTGINYGYTF.